This T cell receptor beta chain appears in the sequencing data of a study of early T cells in non-severe SARS-CoV-2 infection (TCRdb year 2021). Background for the entire study: Because TCR sequencing relied on bulk RNA taken from unsorted whole blood, pairing of alpha and beta chains was not possible.

The study was a case-control design nested within a healthcare worker cohort in London, UK, with weekly nasopharyngeal swab PCR tests and blood sampling. Healthcare workers were recruited between 23 and 31 March 2020, during the week of the UK lockdown, and were followed weekly for up to about 16 weeks. The method behind the library was 5' RACE. Sequencing relied on a NextSeq 500. In the TCR library protocol, unique molecular identifiers were attached to individual cDNA molecules to correct for PCR bias and sequencing error. Both TCR alpha and beta chains were sequenced, and tight co-correlation was observed between alpha and beta sequence abundances in each sample. The authors' pipeline ran thus. V gene, J gene and CDR3 annotation of TCR sequences was performed with Decombinator V4. Expanded TCRs were defined as changing significantly between any two time points under a Poisson model with p below 0.0001. TCR abundances were normalised to the total number of TCRs sequenced in each sample and reported as counts per million. A search of VDJdb, accessed on 1 November 2021, was run for TCRs annotated to CMV, EBV and SARS-CoV-2, with TCRs annotated for multiple antigens excluded. Starting from the raw public reads, TCRdb applied fastp trimming at Q25, assembled clones with MiXCR and retained in-frame beta chains. For every CDR3 protein sequence, its rows merge into one entry that carries the most common genes and DNA. The V and J calls reflect TCRdb's pipeline rather than the authors' work. A total of about 70,000 distinct CDR3 sequences appear in this sample, roughly 12% of them only once. About a sixth of the sample is in the top ten clones.

What the research found in general, with its limitations: VDJdb matching was skewed toward anti-spike CD8 responses and likely underestimated virus-specific expansions, missing private and CD4 specificities.

As for this clonotype: The specificity of this receptor is unknown. No clone much larger than this one lies a single base away; base qualities are absent.

This TCR was sampled from an adult who was a healthcare worker with PCR-confirmed SARS-CoV-2 infection or an uninfected control (not recorded which). The donor label of this sample is uncertain. The sequenced sample was whole blood, obtained at baseline.

The CDR3 loop reads CASSNGQFWQFF. At the DNA level, the sequence is TGTGCCAGCAGCAATGGACAGTTTTGGCAGTTCTTC. The V and J genes are TRBV6-5 and TRBJ2-1; TRBD1 is perhaps the D gene, given 6 matching bases. The germline V gene encodes CDR1 MNHEY and CDR2 SVGAGI. The CDR3 contains 12 residues, cysteine and phenylalanine counted. Of the read, only the CDR3 DNA is kept; its 36 bases are in frame from base 1. Deletion took 6 bases off V and 12 bases off J, with a span of 15 bases between the germline ends.